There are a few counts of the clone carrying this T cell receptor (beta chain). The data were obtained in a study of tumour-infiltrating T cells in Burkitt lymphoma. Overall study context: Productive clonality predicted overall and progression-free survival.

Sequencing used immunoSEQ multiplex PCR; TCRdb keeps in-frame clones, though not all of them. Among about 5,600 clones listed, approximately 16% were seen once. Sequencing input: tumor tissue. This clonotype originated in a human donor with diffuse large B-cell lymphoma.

The CDR3 bases are TGTGCCAGCAGCTCCCGGACGGCGGGCTCCTACAATGAGCAGTTCTTC. Translating it yields CASSSRTAGSYNEQFF. The genes are TRBV7-9 and TRBJ2-1; possible D gene TRBD2, 5 bases. V lost 4 bases and J 0 bases, leaving 13 bases between the germline ends. The CDR3 runs to 16 residues. CDR1 and CDR2 (germline): SEHNR, FQNEAQ (reference sequence). Supplemented by reference TRBV7-9 and TRBJ2-1, the full variable domain reads DTGVSQNPRHKITKRGQNVTFRCDPISEHNRLYWYRQTLGQGPEFLTYFQNEAQLEKSRLLSDRFSAERPKGSFSTLEIQRTEQGDSAMYLCASSSRTAGSYNEQFFGPGTRLTVL.